Included here is one TCR beta chain sequence, with context. The data belong to a study of blood T cell repertoires in COVID-19. Germline CDR1 SEHNR, CDR2 FQNEAQ (reference sequence). The CDR3 loop spans 14 amino acids. The V end lost 1 base, the J end lost 3 bases, and 9 bases lay between the germline ends. Repertoires were generated with immunoSEQ multiplex PCR, while TCRdb's copy carries only in-frame clones and drops some. The sample lists more than 80,000 clones; roughly nine tenths were seen once. The receptor comes from a human donor with active COVID-19. The donor label of this sample is uncertain. Sequencing was performed on peripheral blood. The J gene is TRBJ1-1, the V gene TRBV7-9; D is possibly TRBD1 (5 bases). The chain's CDR3 is CASSLGSGYTEAFF. CDR3 in DNA: TGTGCCAGCAGCTTAGGGTCAGGGTACACTGAAGCTTTCTTT.